The subject of this entry is one T cell receptor (beta chain). The sample originates from a study of OX40 agonist ivuxolimab in advanced cancers. The overall study: The treatment was a fully human IgG2 OX40 agonist, ivuxolimab. Each patient was given ivuxolimab into a vein every 2 weeks, at 0.01 to 10 mg/kg.

Profiling relied on immunoSEQ multiplex PCR, and the TCRdb table lists in-frame clones only, not all of them. This sample carries 35,000 to 45,000 clones, more than 75% of them seen once, and the ten largest clones take around a quarter. Per germline, CDR1 MDHEN and CDR2 SYDVKM. This CDR3 contains 14 residues. V lost 6 bases, J lost 0 bases, and 4 bases stayed unmatched. This TCR came from an adult with an advanced solid tumor such as melanoma, head and neck, liver or kidney cancer. The sample consisted of CD4+ or CD8+ T cells sorted from blood, taken in a trial of the OX40 agonist ivuxolimab. The rearrangement uses TRBV28 and TRBJ2-7; 8 bases are shared with TRBD2. CDR3: CASRRGGSSYEQYF. DNA for the CDR3: TGTGCCAGCAGACGGGGGGGGAGCTCCTACGAGCAGTACTTC.